The TCR beta chain described here comes from a study of identical twins. The study's findings and limits: Researchers caution that invariant MAIT and iNKT cells could partly confound zero-insertion analyses.

Germline lookup yields CDR1 LNHDA and CDR2 SQIVND (reference sequence). The CDR3 is 14 amino acids. Deletions cut 3 bases from V and 3 bases from J, with 9 bases between. Healthy Caucasian individuals made up all the donors. Each CDR3 protein is one row after TCRdb ran MiXCR on the 5' RACE reads. The repertoire holds around 1.7 million distinct CDR3 sequences, about 32% seen once, with less than 0.35% in the top ten. In this sample, this clonotype turned up a few times. Its antigen is undetermined. The sequencing input was cord blood. The chain employs TRBV19 and TRBJ1-5, with D hard to call. The clonotype originates from a newborn girl in good health. The CDR3 nucleotides are TGTGCCAGTAGTATTTTACTGAACAATCAGCCCCAGCATTTT. Its translation is CASSILLNNQPQHF.